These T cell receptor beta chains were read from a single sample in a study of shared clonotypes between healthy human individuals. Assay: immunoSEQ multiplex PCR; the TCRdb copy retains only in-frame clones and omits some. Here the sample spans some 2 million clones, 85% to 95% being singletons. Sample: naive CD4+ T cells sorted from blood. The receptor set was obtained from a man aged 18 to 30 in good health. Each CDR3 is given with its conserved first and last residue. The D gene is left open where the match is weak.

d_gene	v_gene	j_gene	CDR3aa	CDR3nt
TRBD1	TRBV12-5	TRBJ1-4	CASGIQGIGEKLFF	TGTGCTAGTGGTATACAGGGGATCGGTGAAAAACTGTTTTTT
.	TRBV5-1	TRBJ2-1	CASSLRTLLYNEQFF	TGCGCCAGCAGCTTGAGGACTCTGCTCTACAATGAGCAGTTCTTC
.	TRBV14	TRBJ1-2	CASSQVSRDGYTF	TGTGCCAGCAGCCAAGTGTCCAGGGATGGCTACACCTTC
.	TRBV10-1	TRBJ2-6	CASSDSGANVLTF	TGCGCCAGCAGTGACTCGGGGGCCAACGTCCTGACTTTC
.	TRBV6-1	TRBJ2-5	CASSEAGEQETQYF	TGTGCCAGCAGTGAAGCGGGGGAACAAGAGACCCAGTACTTC
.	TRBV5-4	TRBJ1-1	CASSWTVNTEAFF	TGTGCCAGCAGCTGGACAGTCAACACTGAAGCTTTCTTT
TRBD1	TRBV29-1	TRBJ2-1	CSARDRGYNEQFF	TGCAGCGCCCGGGACAGGGGATACAATGAGCAGTTCTTC
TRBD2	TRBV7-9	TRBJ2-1	CASSKTSVEQFF	TGTGCCAGCAGCAAGACTAGCGTTGAGCAGTTCTTC
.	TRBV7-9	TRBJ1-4	CASSLAHFGVVTPGEKLFF	TGTGCCAGCAGCTTAGCTCACTTCGGGGTAGTCACTCCAGGGGAAAAACTGTTTTTT
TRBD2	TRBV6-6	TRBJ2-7	CASSYRSRRGVHEQYF	TGTGCCAGCAGTTACCGGTCCCGCCGGGGGGTCCACGAGCAGTACTTC
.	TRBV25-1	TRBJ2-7	CASSESSVGRYEQYF	TGTGCCAGCAGTGAATCCTCCGTTGGGCGTTACGAGCAGTACTTC